One sample yielded the 8 T cell receptor beta chains listed below, sequenced in a study of CD8+CD57+ T cells in acquired aplastic anemia. Sequencing involved patients with CD8+CD57+ cell expansion previously shown by flow cytometry. The template for TCR beta VDJ and CDR3 sequence profiling was genomic DNA. TCRdb analysed the reads with MiXCR anew, one entry per CDR3 protein. The sample records about 470,000 distinct CDR3 sequences, around a third being singletons. Sequencing used sorted CD4+, CD8+, or CD8+CD57+ T cells (not recorded which) from PBMCs. The receptors derive from a human donor with aplastic anemia.

This clonotype was recorded at least ten times. The chain recombines TRBV15 with TRBJ2-2, with D hard to call. The germline V and J ends were trimmed by 8 bases and 1 base, with 11 bases remaining between them. The V gene's germline CDR1 is LNHNV and CDR2 YYDKDF (reference sequence). The CDR3 consists of 14 residues. CDR3 DNA sequence: TGTGCCACCTCTAAGAACAGGAACACCGGGGAGCTGTTTTTT. It encodes CATSKNRNTGELFF.

The chain is built from TRBV10-3 and TRBJ2-7, with no clear D. This CDR3 region has 13 residues. Per germline, CDR1 ENHRY and CDR2 SYGVKD. Trimming stripped 0 bases from V and 3 bases from J, with 6 bases between. CDR3 DNA sequence: TGTGCCATCAGTGAGTCGGGAAACTACGAGCAGTACTTC. This gives the protein CAISESGNYEQYF.

The chain employs TRBV29-1 and TRBJ2-5; TRBD1 matches at 8 bases. The ends lost 0 bases at V and 4 bases at J; junction bases unmatched: 4. Germline assignment: CDR1 SQVTM and CDR2 ANQGSEA. The CDR3 contains 14 residues. The CDR3 loop reads CSVEDLQGVETQYF. The CDR3, as DNA: TGCAGCGTTGAAGATCTACAGGGGGTAGAGACCCAGTACTTC.

This clonotype was counted only a few times. This chain links TRBV27 with TRBJ1-6, with D uncertain. The V gene lost 3 bases and the J gene lost 6 bases, with 12 bases spanning the gap. The CDR3 is made up of 15 amino acids. Germline assignment: CDR1 MNHEY and CDR2 SMNVEV (reference sequence). CDR3 sequence reads: CASSLPPDGNSPLHF. The DNA for the CDR3 is TGTGCCAGCAGTTTGCCCCCGGACGGTAATTCACCCCTCCACTTT.

This clonotype showed up many times. This chain's CDR3 is CATSPPGSETQYF. CDR3 DNA: TGTGCCACCAGCCCCCCAGGGAGCGAGACCCAGTACTTC. The rearrangement uses TRBV15 and TRBJ2-5; D may correspond to TRBD1 or TRBD2 (5 bases each). Germline assignment: CDR1 LNHNV and CDR2 YYDKDF (reference sequence). V was cut by 5 bases and J by 5 bases, with 12 bases left in between. This CDR3 region has 13 residues. Looking up the rest from reference TRBV15 and TRBJ2-5 gives the full variable domain: DAMVIQNPRYQVTQFGKPVTLSCSQTLNHNVMYWYQQKSSQAPKLLFHYYDKDFNNEADTPDNFQSRRPNTSFCFLDIRSPGLGDTAMYLCATSPPGSETQYFGPGTRLLVL.

This rearrangement joins TRBV20-1 to TRBJ1-1; D gene uncertain. This CDR3 is built from 10 residues. V gave up 2 bases and J gave up 10 bases, with 8 bases separating them. The V gene's germline CDR1 is DFQATT and CDR2 SNEGSKA (reference sequence). CDR3 in amino acids: CSARTDRAFF. The CDR3 region has the DNA TGCAGTGCTAGAACCGATCGAGCTTTCTTT.

Details on this clonotype: With a much larger clone just one base away, this may be a read error. The J gene is TRBJ2-7, the V gene TRBV19; 9 bases map to TRBD1. The germline V gene has CDR1 LNHDA and CDR2 SQIVND (reference sequence). The J segment lost 0 bases and the V segment lost 3 bases, leaving 3 bases of the junction unmatched. The CDR3 has 15 amino acids. CDR3: CASSIGTGSSYEQYF. The CDR3, as DNA: TGTGCCAGTAGTATCGGGACAGGGAGCTCCTACGAGCAGTACTTC. Complete variable domain (other parts from reference TRBV19 and TRBJ2-7): DGGITQSPKYLFRKEGQNVTLSCEQNLNHDAMYWYRQDPGQGLRLIYYSQIVNDFQKGDIAEGYSVSREKKESFPLTVTSAQKNPTAFYLCASSIGTGSSYEQYFGPGTRLTVT.

This clonotype was picked up a small number of times. V and J are TRBV25-1 and TRBJ1-2, with 9 bases matching TRBD1. In germline, CDR1 is MGHDK, CDR2 SYGVNS. The CDR3 contains 17 residues. The V segment lost 3 bases and the J segment 4 bases; nucleotides outside the gene matches: 12. The CDR3 sequence: CASSDSQQGAGVYGYTF. The DNA for the CDR3 is TGTGCCAGCAGTGACTCACAACAGGGGGCCGGCGTCTATGGCTACACCTTC.